Listed below are T cell receptor beta chains from one sample, sequenced in a study of T cells in Graves' hyperthyroidism and ophthalmopathy. TCRdb itself ran the multiplex PCR reads through MiXCR, one entry per CDR3 protein. The sample includes tens of thousands of distinct CDR3 sequences, 45% seen only once; the top ten take 10%. The sequencing sample was made of blood. The receptors come from a woman under 40 with Graves' hyperthyroidism. Both conserved end residues are part of each CDR3. Fields, in order: clone size, D gene, V gene, J gene, CDR3 DNA, CDR3 protein. D genes are given only for firm matches. Only some rows state a clone size, as once, few, many or a class for expanded clones.

>many|.|TRBV28|TRBJ2-3
TGTGCCAGCAGTTTGATAGATACGCAGTATTTT
CASSLIDTQYF
>.|.|TRBV29-1|TRBJ1-5
TGCAGCGTTACCGGCGGGGACAATGAGCCCCAGCATTTT
CSVTGGDNEPQHF
>many|TRBD1|TRBV5-4|TRBJ2-4
TGTGCCAGCAGCCTATCTACGGACAGGGCCAAAAACATTCAGTACTTC
CASSLSTDRAKNIQYF
>.|.|TRBV15|TRBJ2-7
TGTGCCACCAGCAGAGATAGGGCGGACTCCTACGAGCAGTACTTC
CATSRDRADSYEQYF
>.|TRBD1|TRBV29-1|TRBJ2-7
TGCAGCAGTTTGGTTGGACAGGGTAGAGAGCAGTACTTC
CSSLVGQGREQYF
>.|.|TRBV7-9|TRBJ2-7
TGTGCCAGCAGCTCGACCGGGTCATCCTACGAGCAGTACTTC
CASSSTGSSYEQYF
>.|.|TRBV7-3|TRBJ1-3
TGTGCCAGCAGCTTAATCCTGCAGGTCGTTGGAAACACCATATATTTT
CASSLILQVVGNTIYF
>.|TRBD2|TRBV6-1|TRBJ2-1
TGTGCCAGCAGTGGGACTAGCGGGAGGAATGAGCAGTTCTTC
CASSGTSGRNEQFF
>.|.|TRBV7-8|TRBJ2-1
TGTGCCAGCAGCTTACTATCAAGGGGGAGCTCCTACAATGAGCAGTTCTTC
CASSLLSRGSSYNEQFF
>.|.|TRBV13|TRBJ2-1
TGTACCAGCAGGCAGGACAGTTACAGCGAGCAGTTCTTC
CTSRQDSYSEQFF
>many|TRBD2|TRBV5-4|TRBJ2-7
TGTGCCAGCAGCTGGGGACTAGCGGGGGTCCGTGAGCAGTACTTC
CASSWGLAGVREQYF
>many|.|TRBV20-1|TRBJ1-5
TGCAGTGCTAGTGCCAGGAGGGGGTTTGGGCAGCCCCAGCATTTT
CSASARRGFGQPQHF
>.|TRBD1|TRBV20-1|TRBJ2-5
TGCAGTGCTAGCCCCCTGGACAGGGCAGACGGAAATGGGGAGACCCAGTACTTC
CSASPLDRADGNGETQYF
>many|TRBD1|TRBV20-1|TRBJ2-7
TGCAGTGCTAGAGATAATGACAGGGGACTTTACGAGCAGTACTTC
CSARDNDRGLYEQYF
>.|TRBD2|TRBV2|TRBJ2-5
TGTGCCAGCAGTTCTGGACTAGCGGGAGAGACCCAGTACTTC
CASSSGLAGETQYF
>medium-sized|.|TRBV7-9|TRBJ1-1
TGTGCCAGCAGCTTAGACGGAGGGAACGCTTTCTTT
CASSLDGGNAFF
>many|.|TRBV27|TRBJ1-5
TGTGCCAGCAGTTTGAGTCCCGGACTTCAGCCCCAGCATTTT
CASSLSPGLQPQHF
>.|.|TRBV11-3|TRBJ2-7
TGTGCCAGCAGCTTAGGGGAGATCTACGAGCAGTACTTC
CASSLGEIYEQYF
>many|.|TRBV5-1|TRBJ2-5
TGCGCCAGCAGCAAAGGACATTCCGAAGAGACCCAGTACTTC
CASSKGHSEETQYF
>.|.|TRBV19|TRBJ1-4
TGTGCCAGTAGCTTCAGGGCCGGCGGCGCAACTAATGAAAAACTGTTTTTT
CASSFRAGGATNEKLFF
>once|.|TRBV7-2|TRBJ1-6
TGTGCCAGCAGCTTAAGAGGGTTACTAGGTTCACCCCTCCACTTT
CASSLRGLLGSPLHF
>.|.|TRBV2|TRBJ1-4
TGTGCCAGCGGAGGGACTAGCGGGAAACTGTTTTTT
CASGGTSGKLFF
>.|.|TRBV7-9|TRBJ1-6
.
CASSFYICSAIRGQGNSPLHF
>many|.|TRBV4-1|TRBJ1-1
TGCGCCAGCAGCCAAGATGGACTGAGGGGTGCTGAAGCTTTCTTT
CASSQDGLRGAEAFF
>many|TRBD1|TRBV5-1|TRBJ2-7
TGCGCCAGCAGCTCAGGGGGCACCTTGGACGAGCAGTACTTC
CASSSGGTLDEQYF
>few|.|TRBV7-9|TRBJ2-7
TGTGCCAGCAGCCCCCCTTGGGACACGAAGTACGAGCAGTACTTC
CASSPPWDTKYEQYF
>.|.|TRBV7-8|TRBJ1-1
TGTGCCAGCAGCAGACAGCCAACTGAAGCTTTCTTT
CASSRQPTEAFF
>.|TRBD2|TRBV20-1|TRBJ2-3
TGCAGTGCCGCGGGAGGGGGGCCAGATACGCAGTATTTT
CSAAGGGPDTQYF
>.|.|TRBV11-2|TRBJ2-1
TGTGCCAGCAGCTTAAGTCTGGGCCGGGACTCCTACAATGAGCAGTTCTTC
CASSLSLGRDSYNEQFF
>medium-sized|.|TRBV24-1|TRBJ1-5
TGTGCCACCAGTGATTGGGGGTTGAATCAGCCCCAGCATTTT
CATSDWGLNQPQHF
>many|.|TRBV7-6|TRBJ1-4
TGTGCCAGCAGCCCACAGCCAACTAATGAAAAACTGTTTTTT
CASSPQPTNEKLFF
>.|.|TRBV12-3/TRBV12-4|TRBJ2-7
TGTGCCAGCAGTTTAACCGGCGAGCAGTACTTC
CASSLTGEQYF
>many|.|TRBV7-9|TRBJ1-5
TGTGCCAGCAGTTTAGGGGGGCAGCCCCAGCATTTT
CASSLGGQPQHF
>few|.|TRBV20-1|TRBJ1-3
TGCAGTGCCTATTATATGGGGGATTCTGGAAATACCATGTATTTT
CSAYYMGDSGNTMYF
>many|.|TRBV6-1|TRBJ2-1
TGTGCCAGCAGTGGACAACTAGTTTCTGAGCAGTTCTTC
CASSGQLVSEQFF
>medium-sized|TRBD1|TRBV2|TRBJ2-5
TGTGCCAGAGGTGGTCAGGGGGAAGAGACCCAGTACTTC
CARGGQGEETQYF
>many|.|TRBV13|TRBJ1-2
TGTGCCAGCAGCTTAGGCAAAAGATTATATGGCTACACCTTC
CASSLGKRLYGYTF
>many|.|TRBV7-6|TRBJ2-5
TGTGCCAGCAGCTCGTCACAAGAGACCCAGTACTTC
CASSSSQETQYF
>many|.|TRBV5-1|TRBJ2-1
TGCGCCAGCGCCCCAGGTCTGCGGGTATCCTACAATGAGCAGTTCTTC
CASAPGLRVSYNEQFF
>medium-sized|.|TRBV29-1|TRBJ1-1
TGCAGCGCCCTTCTGGAGGGCTCAGCTTTCTTT
CSALLEGSAFF
>medium-sized|.|TRBV24-1|TRBJ1-5
TGTGCCACCAGCACCGGGACTCAGCCCCAGCATTTT
CATSTGTQPQHF
>many|.|TRBV5-1|TRBJ1-1
TGCGCCAGCAGCTTGGGGGGGACCTCGAACACTGAAGCTTTCTTT
CASSLGGTSNTEAFF